A selection of T cell receptor beta chains follows, all from one sample in a study of T-cell reconstitution after alpha-beta-depleted transplantation in children. TCRdb passed the PCR reads through MiXCR, listing each CDR3 protein once. The repertoire holds 210,000 or so distinct CDR3 sequences, with around 10% as singletons. Material: PBMCs from the stem cell graft donor, obtained from the stem cell graft. All receptors come from a human donor who donated a stem cell graft to a child with acute lymphoblastic leukemia. Each CDR3 is given with its conserved first and last residue. Each record gives: V gene, D gene, clone size, J gene, CDR3 DNA, CDR3 protein. The D gene is left open where the match is weak. Rows may omit the clone size; those that give it use once, few, many or a size class.

V: TRBV5-1
D: -
size: -
J: TRBJ1-1
DNA: TGCGCCAGCAGCCTCCTGAGCACTGAAGCTTTCTTT
CDR3: CASSLLSTEAFF

V: TRBV5-6
D: TRBD2
size: many
J: TRBJ2-3
DNA: TGTGCCAGCAGCTCCCTCGGACTAGCGTTGGATACGCAGTATTTT
CDR3: CASSSLGLALDTQYF

V: TRBV2
D: -
size: many
J: TRBJ1-2
DNA: TGTGCCAGCAGTCGATACAGGGAGAGCTATGGCTACACCTTC
CDR3: CASSRYRESYGYTF

V: TRBV3-1
D: -
size: many
J: TRBJ1-1
DNA: TGTGCCAGCAGCCAAAGGGGGATGAACACTGAAGCTTTCTTT
CDR3: CASSQRGMNTEAFF

V: TRBV18
D: -
size: -
J: TRBJ2-1
DNA: TGTGCCAGCTCCCCGGAAGGTCCTAACTCCTACAATGAGCAGTTCTTC
CDR3: CASSPEGPNSYNEQFF

V: TRBV9
D: -
size: few
J: TRBJ1-4
DNA: TGTGCCAGCAGCGTAGAATCGAAGGAAAAACTGTTTTTT
CDR3: CASSVESKEKLFF

V: TRBV7-9
D: TRBD1
size: -
J: TRBJ1-2
DNA: TGTGCCAGCAGCTTGGGACAGGGGGCGCTTGGCTACACCTTC
CDR3: CASSLGQGALGYTF

V: TRBV7-9
D: -
size: -
J: TRBJ1-6
DNA: TGTGCCAGCAGCTCCCGTATGGATTCACCCCTCCACTTT
CDR3: CASSSRMDSPLHF

V: TRBV7-2
D: -
size: many
J: TRBJ2-2
DNA: TGTGCCAGCAGCGGGACACTGAACACCGGGGAGCTGTTTTTT
CDR3: CASSGTLNTGELFF

V: TRBV27
D: -
size: -
J: TRBJ2-5
DNA: TGTGCCAGCAGTTTCCTTACAGGGCTTGGGCCACGGAACTTACAAGAGACCCAGTACTTC
CDR3: CASSFLTGLGPRNLQETQYF

V: TRBV4-1
D: TRBD2
size: few
J: TRBJ2-3
DNA: TGCGCCAGCAGCCAAGATAAGGATGAGACTAGCGGGGGGAGTGTGACAGATACGCAGTATTTT
CDR3: CASSQDKDETSGGSVTDTQYF

V: TRBV27
D: TRBD2
size: many
J: TRBJ2-7
DNA: TGTGCCAGCCGCTTACTAGCGGGGACCTACGAGCAGTACTTC
CDR3: CASRLLAGTYEQYF

V: TRBV5-1
D: -
size: -
J: TRBJ1-1
DNA: TGCGCCAGCAGCTTGGCTCCAGGAAAAGTGGAGGGTTTCTTT
CDR3: CASSLAPGKVEGFF

V: TRBV20-1
D: -
size: -
J: TRBJ1-2
DNA: TGCAGTGCTAGGGTCAGCCCGACCAACTATGGCTACACCTTC
CDR3: CSARVSPTNYGYTF

V: TRBV11-1
D: -
size: -
J: TRBJ1-1
DNA: TGTGCCAGCAACGGGTTAGGACCGACCCTGAACACTGAAGCTTTCTTT
CDR3: CASNGLGPTLNTEAFF

V: TRBV20-1
D: -
size: few
J: TRBJ2-2
DNA: TGCAGTGTCGGGGGGCGTAGGGCCGGGGAGCTGTTTTTT
CDR3: CSVGGRRAGELFF

V: TRBV10-3
D: -
size: many
J: TRBJ1-1
DNA: TGTGCCATTACCCGAAGGGGGGGGCACGAGACTGAAGCTTTCTTT
CDR3: CAITRRGGHETEAFF

V: TRBV18
D: TRBD2
size: -
J: TRBJ2-1
DNA: TGTGCCAGCTCACCGGCTAGCGGTTCCTACAATGAGCAGTTCTTC
CDR3: CASSPASGSYNEQFF

V: TRBV15
D: -
size: -
J: TRBJ2-7
DNA: TGTGCCACCAGCAGCATATCCAACTACGAGCAGTACTTC
CDR3: CATSSISNYEQYF

V: TRBV9
D: -
size: many
J: TRBJ2-1
DNA: TGTGCCAGCAGCCTCCATTCCCATGAGCAGTTCTTC
CDR3: CASSLHSHEQFF

V: TRBV5-1
D: -
size: -
J: TRBJ1-3
DNA: TGCGCCAGCAAGGCAGGGATGGACTCTGGAAACACCATATATTTT
CDR3: CASKAGMDSGNTIYF

V: TRBV3-1
D: -
size: few
J: TRBJ1-5
DNA: TGTGCCAGCAGCCAAGAACTGTGGAATCAGCCCCAGCATTTT
CDR3: CASSQELWNQPQHF

V: TRBV24-1
D: TRBD1
size: many
J: TRBJ2-7
DNA: TGTGCCACCAGTGACGTAGGACAGGGATCCTACGAGCAGTACTTC
CDR3: CATSDVGQGSYEQYF

V: TRBV7-9
D: -
size: -
J: TRBJ2-7
DNA: TGTGCCAGCAACTTTCAGGGCCCGCACGAGCAGTACTTC
CDR3: CASNFQGPHEQYF

V: TRBV7-9
D: -
size: many
J: TRBJ1-1
DNA: TGTGCCAGCAGCTTAGGGCAGGGTGAGGCTTTCTTT
CDR3: CASSLGQGEAFF

V: TRBV20-1
D: -
size: few
J: TRBJ2-3
DNA: TGCAGTGCCACCCGGGGGGCCTTAGATACGCAGTATTTT
CDR3: CSATRGALDTQYF

V: TRBV5-1
D: TRBD1
size: -
J: TRBJ1-1
DNA: TGCGCCAGCAGTTTATCAACGGACAGGCATAGCGCTGAAGCTTTCTTT
CDR3: CASSLSTDRHSAEAFF

V: TRBV11-3
D: -
size: -
J: TRBJ1-1
DNA: TGTGCCAGCAGCTCTCCAGGGGACACTGAAGCTTTCTTT
CDR3: CASSSPGDTEAFF

V: TRBV27
D: TRBD1
size: few
J: TRBJ2-2
DNA: TGTGCCAGCACGGGACAGGGTCCCCCGAACACCGGGGAGCTGTTTTTT
CDR3: CASTGQGPPNTGELFF

V: TRBV14
D: -
size: many
J: TRBJ2-4
DNA: TGTGCCAGCAGCCAAGACCGCGTATTCCCCAAAAACATTCAGTACTTC
CDR3: CASSQDRVFPKNIQYF

V: TRBV27
D: -
size: -
J: TRBJ2-7
DNA: TGTGCCAGCAGTTCCCCCGGGACACACTCCTACGAGCAGTACTTC
CDR3: CASSSPGTHSYEQYF

V: TRBV6-2/TRBV6-3
D: TRBD1
size: -
J: TRBJ1-1
DNA: TGTGCCAGCAGCGAGGGGGCTGATCAAGCTTTCTTT
CDR3: CASSEGADQAFF